These 14 T cell receptor beta chains originate from one sample sequenced in a study of shared clonotypes between healthy human individuals. The assay was immunoSEQ multiplex PCR, and TCRdb's table has in-frame clones only and misses some. The data contain some 120,000 clones, around 65% of them singletons. The specimen was memory CD8+ T cells sorted from blood. Subset reported: CD45RO+ cells pooled with CCR7-negative TemRA cells. The receptors shown here come from a woman younger than 45 in good health.

V is TRBV7-9 and J is TRBJ1-2; D possibly corresponds to TRBD1 (5 bases). Trimming cost V 2 bases and J 0 bases, with 10 bases left between them. CDR1 is SEHNR, CDR2 FQNEAQ, per germline (reference sequence). This CDR3 has 15 residues. The CDR3 region is CASSLMQGANYGYTF. CDR3 sequence (DNA): TGTGCCAGCAGCTTAATGCAGGGAGCTAACTATGGCTACACCTTC.

This clone was observed once. This chain links TRBV5-1 with TRBJ2-1, with 9 bases that match TRBD2. This CDR3 has 15 residues. Unmatched junction bases numbered 12, after V lost 4 bases and J lost 10 bases. Germline V gene data show CDR1 as SGHRS and CDR2 as YFSETQ. CDR3 in DNA: TGCGCCAGCAGCCGGACTAGCGCGACCGATGGGGAGCAGTTCTTC. This codes for CASSRTSATDGEQFF.

The rearrangement uses TRBV7-3 and TRBJ2-1, with 14 nucleotides matching TRBD2. This CDR3 has 15 amino acids. Germline V lookup: CDR1 SGHTA, CDR2 FQGTGA. Trimming removed 5 bases from V and 7 bases from J; junction bases left unmatched: 4. The CDR3 nucleotides read TGTGCCAGCAGCGAGACTAGCGGGAGGGGTAATGAGCAGTTCTTC. Translated: CASSETSGRGNEQFF.

The CDR3 DNA is TGTGCCAGCAGCCGTACTTCGGGACAGGGAAACGAGCAGTACTTC. This encodes CASSRTSGQGNEQYF. The rearrangement uses TRBV7-2 and TRBJ2-7, with 9 nucleotides matching TRBD1. J lost 5 bases, V lost 5 bases, and 10 bases had no gene match. CDR1 is SGHTA and CDR2 is FQGNSA in the germline V gene. CDR3 length: 15 residues.

The chain is built from TRBV25-1 and TRBJ2-2; tentatively, D is TRBD2 (6 bases). Germline CDR1 reads MGHDK; CDR2 reads SYGVNS. The CDR3 loop spans 15 amino acids. V dropped 3 bases and J dropped 2 bases, with 10 bases sitting between them. The CDR3 protein is CASSDQGGNTGELFF. Here the CDR3 DNA reads TGTGCCAGCAGTGACCAGGGAGGAAACACCGGGGAGCTGTTTTTT.

This clone was seen only once. DNA for the CDR3: TGTGCCAGCAGCCCCCAGCTGTCGGCTGTCACTGAAGCTTTCTTT. Translating it yields CASSPQLSAVTEAFF. This rearrangement joins TRBV2 to TRBJ1-1, with D uncertain. Germline V CDR1 and CDR2: SNHLY, FYNNEI. V lost 6 bases and J 4 bases, leaving 18 bases between the germline ends. This CDR3 contains 15 residues.

This chain joins TRBV7-2 and TRBJ1-1, with D unresolved. V dropped 1 base and J dropped 1 base, with 7 bases sitting between them. This CDR3 spans 14 amino acids. The germline gives CDR1 SGHTA, CDR2 FQGNSA. This chain's CDR3 is CASSLVHRNTEAFF. The CDR3 nucleotides read TGTGCCAGCAGCTTAGTTCACAGGAACACTGAAGCTTTCTTT.

This sequence joins TRBV4-2 and TRBJ2-7; 7 bases align to TRBD2. This CDR3 contains 15 residues. CDR1 and CDR2 (germline): LGHNA, YNFKEQ. J was trimmed by 3 bases and V by 0 bases; bases with no gene match: 5. CDR3 region: CASSQESGEGYEQYF. CDR3 nucleotide sequence: TGTGCCAGCAGCCAAGAATCGGGGGAGGGCTACGAGCAGTACTTC.

V and J are TRBV4-1 and TRBJ1-2, with D unresolved. The V gene lost 1 base and the J gene lost 1 base, with 4 bases spanning the gap. The CDR3 length is 13 residues. In germline, CDR1 is MGHRA, CDR2 YSYEKL. In DNA, the CDR3 is TGCGCCAGCAGCCAAGGAGTTAACTATGGCTACACCTTC. Its protein is CASSQGVNYGYTF.

This chain connects TRBV29-1 to TRBJ2-1; D is perhaps TRBD2 (6 bases). Germline values: CDR1 SQVTM, CDR2 ANQGSEA. There are 13 residues in the CDR3. The CDR3 DNA reads as TGCACCACGGGGTCGGGAGAGTGGTATGAGCAGTTCTTC. It is translated as CTTGSGEWYEQFF.

The chain combines TRBV5-1 with TRBJ2-5, with D perhaps TRBD1 (6 bases). The CDR3 runs 15 residues. V lost 2 bases and J 5 bases, leaving 16 bases between the germline ends. Germline assignment: CDR1 SGHRS and CDR2 YFSETQ. CDR3 protein: CASSFLQGSGETQYF. In DNA form, the CDR3 reads TGCGCCAGCAGCTTCTTACAGGGCTCGGGTGAGACCCAGTACTTC.

V usage is TRBV5-4 and J usage is TRBJ2-2; D is uncertain. The V and J ends lost 4 bases and 6 bases respectively, with 16 bases between them. The CDR3 is 15 residues long. Germline-derived CDR1 and CDR2 are SGHNT and YYREEE (reference sequence). The CDR3 DNA sequence: TGTGCCAGCAGCCAAGTAGTTGGCTTTTCCGGGGAGCTGTTTTTT. Amino acid sequence: CASSQVVGFSGELFF.

The rearrangement joins TRBV5-1 to TRBJ2-3; either TRBD1 or TRBD2 may fit D (6 bases each). Trimming removed 0 bases from V and 4 bases from J, with 18 bases in between. There are 17 residues in the CDR3. Germline values: CDR1 SGHRS, CDR2 YFSETQ. CDR3 DNA: TGCGCCAGCAGCTTGGGCGTTCGGGGGCGAATCCCAGATACGCAGTATTTT. It encodes CASSLGVRGRIPDTQYF.

This clone has only one observation. In DNA, the CDR3 is TGTGCCAGCCGACAGGGGCCGGGGAACACTGAAGCTTTCTTT. As protein: CASRQGPGNTEAFF. The chain is built from TRBV25-1 and TRBJ1-1, with 8 positions matching TRBD1. The CDR3 sequence is 14 residues long. The junction had 6 bases not matched to a gene; V was cut back by 8 bases and J by 1 base. Germline lookup yields CDR1 MGHDK and CDR2 SYGVNS.